This TCR beta chain is drawn from a study of patients and donors after allogeneic stem cell transplantation. TCRdb re-analysed the RT-PCR reads in MiXCR, keeping a single row per CDR3 protein. Here the sample spans 150,000 or so distinct CDR3 sequences, about a quarter being singletons. The receptor was isolated from a human donor who was either an allogeneic HSCT recipient or a stem cell or donor lymphocyte infusion donor (not recorded which). It is not recorded whose cells these are; they may come from a transplant donor. The sample consisted of blood, either unsorted or a sorted T cell fraction (not recorded which).

This chain's CDR3 is CASRTRDRETDTQYF. The CDR3 DNA follows: TGTGCCAGCAGGACCCGGGACAGGGAGACAGATACGCAGTATTTT. The chain combines TRBV6-5 with TRBJ2-3; 9 nucleotides line up with TRBD1. The germline CDR1 and CDR2 sequences are MNHEY and SVGAGI. J lost 3 bases, V lost 6 bases, and 7 bases had no gene match. This CDR3 has 15 residues.